The entry below gives a single TCR beta chain sequence along with its context. Its target is not known. A junction end diverges from the germline sequence, so it may reflect a read error. This entry is derived from a study of T cell repertoires in cytomegalovirus infection. For the study at large: CMV infection plus the matching HLA type was flagged by public TCR beta signatures.

From the reads, TCRdb called clonotypes with MiXCR, one entry per CDR3 protein. The sample carries about 450,000 distinct CDR3 sequences, 30% to 40% recorded once. The germline CDR1 and CDR2 sequences are MNHNS and SASEGT. This CDR3 contains 11 residues. Whole-study findings and limits: Frequencies of public TCR beta families were cumulated, and this identified carriers of CMV plus the relevant HLA.

The receptor's source is a human donor in good health (CMV status not recorded). Some clones in this sample may be carry-over from other donors' samples. Material: PBMCs. The chain has TRBV6-1 and TRBJ2-2, with TRBD2 as a possible D gene (5 bases). CDR3 loop: CASSNTGELCF. The CDR3 region has the DNA TGTGCCAGCTCGAACACCGGGGAGCTGTGTTTT.